The present T cell receptor beta chain was sequenced within a study of type 1 regulatory T cells. Turning to the study itself: T-allo10 is a Tr1-enriched, alloantigen-specific CD4 T cell product made in vitro. Findings and caveats of the study: Compared with non-Tr1 cells, Tr1 cells showed a narrower TCR repertoire.

CDR1 is LNHDA and CDR2 is SQIVND in the germline V gene (reference sequence). With 7 bases clipped from V and 7 bases from J, the junction kept 6 bases outside the gene matches. CDR3 length equals 13 residues. As regards this clonotype: Its target is not known.

TCRdb ran MiXCR on the reads and lists one entry per CDR3 protein. Here the sample spans about 60,000 distinct CDR3 sequences, about 48% being singletons. Sequencing was done on a sample of cultured non-Tr1 T cells, either the whole culture or a sorted T cell fraction (not recorded which). This receptor was obtained from a human donor in good health. The chain couples TRBV19 to TRBJ2-2, with TRBD1 matching over 7 bases. The CDR3 DNA reads as TGTGCCAGTACAGAACAGGGGCTCGGGGAGCTGTTTTTT. Protein: CASTEQGLGELFF.